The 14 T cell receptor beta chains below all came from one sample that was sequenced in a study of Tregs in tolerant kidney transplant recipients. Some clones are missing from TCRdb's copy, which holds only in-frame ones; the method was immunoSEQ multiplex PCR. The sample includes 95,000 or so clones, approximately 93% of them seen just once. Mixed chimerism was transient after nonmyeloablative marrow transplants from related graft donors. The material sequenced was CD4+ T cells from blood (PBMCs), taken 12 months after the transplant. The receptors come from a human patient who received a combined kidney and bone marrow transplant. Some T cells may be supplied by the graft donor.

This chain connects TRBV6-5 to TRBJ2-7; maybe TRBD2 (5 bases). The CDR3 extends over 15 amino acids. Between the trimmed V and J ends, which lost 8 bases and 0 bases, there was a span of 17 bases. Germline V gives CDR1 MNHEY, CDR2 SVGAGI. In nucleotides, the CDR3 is TGTGCCAGCCGGCGGGCCTTCTTGAGCTCCTACGAGCAGTACTTC. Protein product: CASRRAFLSSYEQYF.

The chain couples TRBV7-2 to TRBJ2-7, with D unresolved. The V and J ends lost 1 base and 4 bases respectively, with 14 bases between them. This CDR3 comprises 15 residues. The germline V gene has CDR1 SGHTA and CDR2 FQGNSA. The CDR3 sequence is CASSLVDFPEYEQYF. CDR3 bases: TGTGCCAGCAGCTTAGTCGACTTCCCAGAGTACGAGCAGTACTTC.

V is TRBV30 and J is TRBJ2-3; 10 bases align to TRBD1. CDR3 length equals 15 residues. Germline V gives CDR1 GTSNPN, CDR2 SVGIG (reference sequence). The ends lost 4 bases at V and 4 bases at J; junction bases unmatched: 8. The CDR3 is CAWIKDRGVSDTQYF. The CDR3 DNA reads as TGTGCCTGGATAAAGGACAGGGGGGTTTCAGATACGCAGTATTTT. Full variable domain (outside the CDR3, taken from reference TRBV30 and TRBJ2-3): SQTIHQWPATLVQPVGSPLSLECTVEGTSNPNLYWYRQAAGRGLQLLFYSVGIGQISSEVPQNLSASRPQDRQFILSSKKLLLSDSGFYLCAWIKDRGVSDTQYFGPGTRLTVL.

The DNA of the CDR3 is TGCGCCAGCAGACAGGGGGCGTTAGAGACCCAGTACTTC. Translation: CASRQGALETQYF. V is TRBV4-1 and J is TRBJ2-5, with TRBD1 matching 9 bases. Losses at the gene ends were 6 bases for V and 4 bases for J; bases not matched to a gene: 3. Germline CDR1 MGHRA, CDR2 YSYEKL. CDR3 size: 13 residues.

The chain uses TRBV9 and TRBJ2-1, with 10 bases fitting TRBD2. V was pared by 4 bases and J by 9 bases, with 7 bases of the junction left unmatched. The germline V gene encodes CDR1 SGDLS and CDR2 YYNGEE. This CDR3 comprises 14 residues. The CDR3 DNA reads TGTGCCAGCAGCTTAGCGGGGGGTTTAAGTGAGCAGTTCTTC. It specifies CASSLAGGLSEQFF.

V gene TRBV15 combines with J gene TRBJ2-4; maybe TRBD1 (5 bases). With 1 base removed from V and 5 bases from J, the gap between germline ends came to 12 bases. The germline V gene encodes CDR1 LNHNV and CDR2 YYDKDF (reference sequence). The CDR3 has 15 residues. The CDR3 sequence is CATSRGMGRENIQYF. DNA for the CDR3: TGTGCCACCAGCAGAGGAATGGGCAGGGAAAACATTCAGTACTTC.

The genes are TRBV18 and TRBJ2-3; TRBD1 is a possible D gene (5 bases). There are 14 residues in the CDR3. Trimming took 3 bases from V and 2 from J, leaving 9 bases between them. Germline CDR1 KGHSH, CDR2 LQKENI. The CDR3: CASSPEQATDTQYF. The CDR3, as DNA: TGTGCCAGCTCACCGGAACAGGCCACAGATACGCAGTATTTT. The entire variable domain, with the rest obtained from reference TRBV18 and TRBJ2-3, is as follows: NAGVMQNPRHLVRRRGQEARLRCSPMKGHSHVYWYRQLPEEGLKFMVYLQKENIIDESGMPKERFSAEFPKEGPSILRIQQVVRGDSAAYFCASSPEQATDTQYFGPGTRLTVL.

CDR3 in amino acids: CASSVPFAGGYEQYF. CDR3 in DNA: TGTGCCAGCAGTGTCCCCTTCGCAGGGGGTTACGAGCAGTACTTC. The V gene is TRBV6-1, the J gene TRBJ2-7; 7 bases match TRBD1. This CDR3 is built from 15 residues. With 4 bases clipped from V and 4 bases from J, the junction kept 10 bases outside the gene matches. CDR1 is MNHNS, CDR2 SASEGT, per germline.

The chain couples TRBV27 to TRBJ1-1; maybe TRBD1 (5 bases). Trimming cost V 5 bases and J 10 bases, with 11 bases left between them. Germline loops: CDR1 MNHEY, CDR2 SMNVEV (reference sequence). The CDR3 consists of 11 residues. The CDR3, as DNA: TGTGCCAGCAGTCAAAGGGGTCCAGCTTTCTTT. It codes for CASSQRGPAFF.

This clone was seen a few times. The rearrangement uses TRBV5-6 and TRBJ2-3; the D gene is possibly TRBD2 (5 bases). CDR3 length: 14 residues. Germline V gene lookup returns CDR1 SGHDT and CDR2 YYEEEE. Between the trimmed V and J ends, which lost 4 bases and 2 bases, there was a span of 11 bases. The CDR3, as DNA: TGTGCCAGCAGCCCGACTATACCCACAGATACGCAGTATTTT. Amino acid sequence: CASSPTIPTDTQYF.

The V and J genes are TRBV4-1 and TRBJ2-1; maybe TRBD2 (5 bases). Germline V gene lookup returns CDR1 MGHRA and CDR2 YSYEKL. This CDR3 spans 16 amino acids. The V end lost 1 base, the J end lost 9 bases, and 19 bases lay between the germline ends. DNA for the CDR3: TGCGCCAGCAGCCAAGCGCGCGGGTGGTCCCTTCTTGAGCAGTTCTTC. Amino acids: CASSQARGWSLLEQFF.

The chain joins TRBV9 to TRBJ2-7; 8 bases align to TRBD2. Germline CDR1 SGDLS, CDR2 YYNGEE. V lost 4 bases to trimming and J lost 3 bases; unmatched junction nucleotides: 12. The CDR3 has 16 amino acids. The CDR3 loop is CASSPRGGFPFYEQYF. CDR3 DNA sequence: TGTGCCAGCAGCCCCCGGGGGGGCTTCCCCTTCTACGAGCAGTACTTC.

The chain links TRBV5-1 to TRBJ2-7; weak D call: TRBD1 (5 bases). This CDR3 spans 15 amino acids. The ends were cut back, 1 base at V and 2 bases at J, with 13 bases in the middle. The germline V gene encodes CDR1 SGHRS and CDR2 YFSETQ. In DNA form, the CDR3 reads TGCGCCAGCAGCTTGTGGTCAGGGCCGCCCTACGAGCAGTACTTC. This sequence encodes CASSLWSGPPYEQYF.

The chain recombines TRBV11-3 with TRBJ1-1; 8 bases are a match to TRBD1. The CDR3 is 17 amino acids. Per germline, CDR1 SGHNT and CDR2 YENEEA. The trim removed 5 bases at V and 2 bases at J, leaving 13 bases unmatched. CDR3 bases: TGTGCCAGCAGCCTGGGGCAGGGGGCAAACCAAAACACTGAAGCTTTCTTT. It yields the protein CASSLGQGANQNTEAFF.